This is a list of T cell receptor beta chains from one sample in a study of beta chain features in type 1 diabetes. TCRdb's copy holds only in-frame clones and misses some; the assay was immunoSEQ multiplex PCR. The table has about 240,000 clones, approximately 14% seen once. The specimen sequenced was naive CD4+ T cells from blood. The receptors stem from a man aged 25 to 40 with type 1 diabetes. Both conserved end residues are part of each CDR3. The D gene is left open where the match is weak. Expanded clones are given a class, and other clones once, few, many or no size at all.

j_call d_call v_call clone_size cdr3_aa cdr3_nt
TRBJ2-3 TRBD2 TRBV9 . CASSGSGGAITDTQYF TGTGCCAGCAGCGGTAGCGGGGGGGCCATCACAGATACGCAGTATTTT
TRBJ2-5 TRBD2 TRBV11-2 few CASSLSGTPQETQYF TGTGCCAGCAGCTTAAGCGGGACCCCTCAAGAGACCCAGTACTTC
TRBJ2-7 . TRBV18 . CASSPPLGTGLSGSTYEQYF TGTGCCAGCTCACCACCTCTCGGGACAGGGTTAAGCGGGAGTACCTACGAGCAGTACTTC
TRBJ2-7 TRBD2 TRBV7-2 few CASSTTSGSWNEQYF TGTGCCAGCAGCACCACTAGCGGGAGTTGGAACGAGCAGTACTTC
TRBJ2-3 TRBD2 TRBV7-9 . CASSTSGGTDTQYF TGTGCCAGCAGCACTAGCGGGGGGACAGATACGCAGTATTTT
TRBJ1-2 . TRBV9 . CASSEGRVRGYTF TGTGCCAGCAGTGAGGGGAGGGTACGGGGCTACACCTTC
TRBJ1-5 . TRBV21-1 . CASSKVRGPGSVFQPQHF TGTGCCAGCAGCAAAGTAAGGGGGCCAGGGTCCGTGTTCCAGCCCCAGCATTTT
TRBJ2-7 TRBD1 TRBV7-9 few CASSRDRVYEQYF TGTGCCAGCAGCCGGGACAGGGTCTACGAGCAGTACTTC
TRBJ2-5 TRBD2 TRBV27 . CASSLRGRAGGQETQYF TGTGCCAGCAGTTTAAGAGGGAGGGCCGGGGGCCAAGAGACCCAGTACTTC
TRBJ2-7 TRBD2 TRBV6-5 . CASSSMRESEQYF TGTGCCAGCAGTTCCATGCGGGAGAGCGAGCAGTACTTC
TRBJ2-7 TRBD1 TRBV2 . CASRRSGTGDNEQYF TGTGCCAGCAGACGATCCGGGACAGGGGATAACGAGCAGTACTTC
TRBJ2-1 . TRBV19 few CASRDGGVLNEQFF TGTGCCAGTAGGGACGGCGGGGTACTAAATGAGCAGTTCTTC
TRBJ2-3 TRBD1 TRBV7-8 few CASSATTGTGRSDTQYF TGTGCCAGCAGCGCTACCACCGGGACAGGGAGATCAGATACGCAGTATTTT
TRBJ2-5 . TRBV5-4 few CASSTQPERSETQYF TGTGCCAGCAGCACCCAACCAGAGCGTTCAGAGACCCAGTACTTC
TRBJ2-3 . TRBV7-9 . CASTETDTQYF TGTGCCAGCACCGAGACAGATACGCAGTATTTT
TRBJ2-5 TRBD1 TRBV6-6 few CASSPDRVRETQYF TGTGCCAGCAGCCCGGACAGGGTTCGGGAGACCCAGTACTTC
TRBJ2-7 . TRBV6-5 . CASSYIQDEQYF TGTGCCAGCAGTTACATACAAGACGAGCAGTACTTC
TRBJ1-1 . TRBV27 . CASSLTGTEAFF TGTGCCAGCAGTTTAACCGGGACAGAAGCTTTCTTT
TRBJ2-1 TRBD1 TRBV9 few CASSVEKGASYNEQFF TGTGCCAGCAGCGTAGAGAAGGGGGCTTCTTACAATGAGCAGTTCTTC
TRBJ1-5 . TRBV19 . CASRTGGEGLAPQHF TGTGCCAGCCGAACAGGCGGAGAAGGTTTAGCGCCCCAGCATTTT
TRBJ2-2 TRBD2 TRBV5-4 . CASSVGGSGGAIGELFF TGTGCCAGCAGCGTTGGTGGGAGCGGGGGGGCCATCGGGGAGCTGTTTTTT
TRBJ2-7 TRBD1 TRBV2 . CASSGRTGEAYEQYF TGTGCCAGCAGTGGACGGACAGGGGAGGCCTACGAGCAGTACTTC
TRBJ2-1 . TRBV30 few CAWSQGSYNEQFF TGTGCCTGGAGTCAGGGATCCTACAATGAGCAGTTCTTC
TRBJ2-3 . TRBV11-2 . CASSLRRYRRGTDTQYF TGTGCCAGCAGCTTAAGGCGATACCGACGGGGCACAGATACGCAGTATTTT
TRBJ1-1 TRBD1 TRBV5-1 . CASSFRQGNTEAFF TGCGCCAGCAGCTTTCGACAGGGTAACACTGAAGCTTTCTTT
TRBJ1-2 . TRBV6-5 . CASTQAGIHYGYTF TGTGCCAGCACCCAGGCGGGAATTCACTATGGCTACACCTTC
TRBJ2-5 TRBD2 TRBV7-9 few CASSFPGRAGETQYF TGTGCCAGCAGCTTTCCTGGGAGGGCCGGGGAGACCCAGTACTTC
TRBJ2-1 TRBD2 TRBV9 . CASSRRLAGGNEQFF TGTGCCAGCAGCCGACGACTAGCGGGGGGCAATGAGCAGTTCTTC
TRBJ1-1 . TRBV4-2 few CASSQDRGGNTEAFF TGTGCCAGCAGCCAAGATCGAGGGGGAAACACTGAAGCTTTCTTT
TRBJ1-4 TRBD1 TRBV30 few CAWQGAEEKLFF TGTGCCTGGCAGGGGGCGGAGGAAAAACTGTTTTTT
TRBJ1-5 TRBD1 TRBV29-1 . CSVSDRPDQPQHF TGCAGCGTTTCGGACAGGCCAGATCAGCCCCAGCATTTT
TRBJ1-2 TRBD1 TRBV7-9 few CASSPGLDRDYGYTF TGTGCCAGCAGCCCCGGTTTGGACAGGGACTATGGCTACACCTTC
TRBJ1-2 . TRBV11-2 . CASSLGTANYGYTF TGTGCCAGCAGCTTAGGGACAGCTAACTATGGCTACACCTTC